The T cell receptor (beta chain) described here comes from a study of glioma-infiltrating T cells after dendritic cell vaccination. Profiling relied on immunoSEQ multiplex PCR, and the TCRdb table lists in-frame clones only, not all of them. The repertoire has over 80,000 clones, roughly 77% of them found once; the top ten carry roughly 2.1%. Time point described: after dendritic cell vaccination, including at tumor progression/relapse. CDR3 length: 14 residues. Trimming took 5 bases from V and 3 from J; bases not matched to a gene: 2. Looked up from germline, CDR1 is KGHSH and CDR2 is LQKENI. This material consisted of blood, taken after dendritic cell vaccination. This rearrangement joins TRBV18 to TRBJ2-3, with 10 bases lining up with TRBD2. The TCR comes from a human donor with glioblastoma. CDR3 sequence reads: CASSKTSGTDTQYF. The CDR3 nucleotides read TGTGCCAGCTCAAAGACTAGCGGGACAGATACGCAGTATTTT.